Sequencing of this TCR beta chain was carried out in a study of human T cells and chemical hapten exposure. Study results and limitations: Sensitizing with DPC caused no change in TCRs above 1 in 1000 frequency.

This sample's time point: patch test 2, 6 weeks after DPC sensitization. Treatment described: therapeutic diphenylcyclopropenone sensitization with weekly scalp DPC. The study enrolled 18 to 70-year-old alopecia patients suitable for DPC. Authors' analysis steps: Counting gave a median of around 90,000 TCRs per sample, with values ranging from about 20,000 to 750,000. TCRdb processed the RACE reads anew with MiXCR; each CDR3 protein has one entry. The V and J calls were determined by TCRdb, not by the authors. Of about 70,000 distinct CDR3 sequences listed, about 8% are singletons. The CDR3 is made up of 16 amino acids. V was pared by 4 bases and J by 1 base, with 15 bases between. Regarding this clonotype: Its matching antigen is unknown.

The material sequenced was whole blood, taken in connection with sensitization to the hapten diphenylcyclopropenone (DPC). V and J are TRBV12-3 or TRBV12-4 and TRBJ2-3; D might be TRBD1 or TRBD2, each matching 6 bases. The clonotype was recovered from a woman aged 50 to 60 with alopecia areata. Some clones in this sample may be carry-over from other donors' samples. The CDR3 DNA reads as TGTGCCAGCAGTTGGGGGCGGGGCGTAGGCACAGATACGCAGTATTTT. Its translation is CASSWGRGVGTDTQYF.